These T cell receptor beta chains were read from a single sample in a study of T cells after yellow fever vaccination. MiXCR, applied by TCRdb to the 5' RACE reads, yields one record per CDR3 protein. The sample carries approximately 350,000 distinct CDR3 sequences, under 14% recorded once. The input for sequencing was PBMCs, taken on the day of the first yellow fever vaccination. The receptor source for this set is a man aged 18 to 29 who received the YFV17D yellow fever vaccine. Both conserved end residues are part of each CDR3. A D gene is named only where the DNA matches it firmly. Not all rows give a size; the values are once, few, many and, for expanded clones, a class.

d_call j_call clone_size v_call cdr3_nt cdr3_aa
NA TRBJ1-1 many TRBV3-1 TGTGCCAGCAGCCAAAGATGGGGGTCTGACACTGAAGCTTTCTTT CASSQRWGSDTEAFF
TRBD1 TRBJ2-4 NA TRBV6-1 TGTGCCTCATCCTCCCGGACAGGTCTCATTCAGTACTTC CASSSRTGLIQYF
NA TRBJ1-1 few TRBV29-1 TGCAGCGTTGAAGGGGGAGGATGGTATACCACTGAAGCTTTCTTT CSVEGGGWYTTEAFF
NA TRBJ2-1 many TRBV20-1 TGCAGTGCTATCGGGGAGAGCTCCTACAATGAGCAGTTCTTC CSAIGESSYNEQFF
NA TRBJ2-7 few TRBV6-2/TRBV6-3 TGTGCCAGCAGTAGAAGGACCGGAGAGCAGTACTTC CASSRRTGEQYF
NA TRBJ1-5 few TRBV4-3 TGCGCCAGCAGCCAAGAATTAAATCAGCCCCAGCATTTT CASSQELNQPQHF
NA TRBJ1-2 many TRBV6-6 TGTGCCAGCAGTTCACAGGGCAATGGCTACACCTTC CASSSQGNGYTF
TRBD1 TRBJ1-4 NA TRBV27 TGTGCCAGCGGGCAGAGTCGGGACAGGGGGCTAAAACTGTTTTTT CASGQSRDRGLKLFF
NA TRBJ1-1 few TRBV12-3/TRBV12-4 TGTGCCAGCAGTGCCCGTGTTGAAGCTTTCTTT CASSARVEAFF
NA TRBJ2-5 many TRBV29-1 TGCAGCGTTAACCCACAACAAGAGACCCAGTACTTC CSVNPQQETQYF
NA TRBJ1-1 NA TRBV7-9 TGTGCCAGCAGCTTAATGGGCAGGGGCTTTTCTGAAGCTTTCTTT CASSLMGRGFSEAFF
NA TRBJ1-2 few TRBV19 TGTGCCAGTAGTATCCGCCAGGGGAGCGGCTACACCTTC CASSIRQGSGYTF
NA TRBJ1-6 NA TRBV10-3 TGTGCCATCAGTGAGTCCGGGCCTCCGAATTCACCCCTCCACTTT CAISESGPPNSPLHF
NA TRBJ2-1 few TRBV6-2/TRBV6-3 TGTGCCAGCTCCACGGGCGGGAACTATGAGCAGTTCTTC CASSTGGNYEQFF
TRBD2 TRBJ2-1 few TRBV7-2 TGTGCCAGCAGCTTAGCGAGCGGGGGGGCCAGAGAGTTCTTC CASSLASGGAREFF
TRBD2 TRBJ2-3 few TRBV4-2 TGTGCCAGCAGCCAAGATCCGGTTCGGCGGGGAGGGGCAGATACGCAGTATTTT CASSQDPVRRGGADTQYF
NA TRBJ1-6 NA TRBV20-1 TGCAGTGCTAGAGTGCACAGGGTAGGATCACCCCTCCACTTT CSARVHRVGSPLHF
NA TRBJ1-1 NA TRBV6-1 TGTGCCAGCAATATGGGGACACCTCGGTCAGAAGCTTTCTTT CASNMGTPRSEAFF
NA TRBJ1-4 NA TRBV12-3/TRBV12-4 TGTGCCAGCAGCGACCGAGCCCCTGGCGGGGAAAAACTGTTTTTT CASSDRAPGGEKLFF
NA TRBJ1-4 few TRBV5-1 TGCGCCAGCAGGGCCCGGGACACAACTAATGAAAAACTGTTTTTT CASRARDTTNEKLFF
NA TRBJ2-1 few TRBV24-1 TGTGCCACCAGTGATCGAGGGGGGGAGAGGTTAAGTGAGCAGTTCTTC CATSDRGGERLSEQFF
TRBD2 TRBJ2-7 NA TRBV12-3/TRBV12-4 TGTGCCAGCAGTTTACTAGCGGTCCCTTGGGAGCAGTACTTC CASSLLAVPWEQYF
NA TRBJ2-3 few TRBV12-3/TRBV12-4 TGTGCCACAGGGCTGGCGCCAGATACGCAGTATTTT CATGLAPDTQYF